This T cell receptor beta chain comes out of a study of cytotoxic CD8 clonotypes in ibrutinib-treated CLL. Study findings and constraints: Clonality was elevated at ibrutinib response and had returned toward baseline at progression. Under therapy, public clonotypes either contracted or stayed stable, and they were uncommon.

About this clone: Its antigen is not known.

Data came from immunoSEQ multiplex PCR; TCRdb stores just in-frame clones and leaves some out. The profile shows about 130,000 clones, 79% of them singletons. CDR3 size: 17 residues. The germline V gene encodes CDR1 LNHDA and CDR2 SQIVND (reference sequence). V lost 4 bases and J 3 bases, leaving 18 bases between the germline ends. This chain links TRBV19 with TRBJ1-4, with D possibly TRBD1 on 5 matching bases. This receptor was identified in a human donor with chronic lymphocytic leukemia. The sample consisted of PBMCs, taken after 12 months of ibrutinib treatment. CDR3 coding DNA: TGTGCCAGTAGTAATGGCAGGGAGGGGCTGGCTAATGAAAAACTGTTTTTT. It translates to CASSNGREGLANEKLFF.